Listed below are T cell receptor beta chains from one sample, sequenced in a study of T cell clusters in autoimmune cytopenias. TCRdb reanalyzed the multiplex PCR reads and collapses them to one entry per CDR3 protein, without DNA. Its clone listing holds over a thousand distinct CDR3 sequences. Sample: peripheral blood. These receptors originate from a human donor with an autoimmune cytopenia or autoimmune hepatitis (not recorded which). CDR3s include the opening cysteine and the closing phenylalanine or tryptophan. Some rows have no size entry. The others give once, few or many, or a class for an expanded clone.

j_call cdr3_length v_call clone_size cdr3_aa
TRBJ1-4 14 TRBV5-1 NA CASSSGAVGEKLFF
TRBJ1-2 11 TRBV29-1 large CSVLAGYGYTF
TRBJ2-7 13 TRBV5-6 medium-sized CASSNRVTYEQYF
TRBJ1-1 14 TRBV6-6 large CASSPTGMNTEAFF
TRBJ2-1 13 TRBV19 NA CASGDRGYNEQFF
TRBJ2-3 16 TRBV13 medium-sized CASSPRYDRAADTQYF
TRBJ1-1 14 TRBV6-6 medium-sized CASSPDEKNTEAFF
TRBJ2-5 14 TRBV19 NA CASSLTSGGETQYF
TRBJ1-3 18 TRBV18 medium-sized CASSPFPSGPISGNTIYF
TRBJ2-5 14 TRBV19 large CASSITSGAGTQYF
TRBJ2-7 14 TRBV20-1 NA CSAVQGGKTYEQYF
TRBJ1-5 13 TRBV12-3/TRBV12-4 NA CATARGGNQPQHF
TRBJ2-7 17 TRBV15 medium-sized CATSSHTGGGSTYEQYF
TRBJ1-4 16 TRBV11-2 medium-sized CASSFRGAATNEKLFF
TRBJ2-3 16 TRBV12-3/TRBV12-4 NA CASSLGSGGPTDTQYF
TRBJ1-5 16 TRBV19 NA CASERGRTGGNQPQHF
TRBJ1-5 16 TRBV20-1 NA CSAGGWGRGSNQPQHF
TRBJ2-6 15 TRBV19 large CASSDRGTGANVLTF
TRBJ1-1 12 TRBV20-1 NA CRAQEGITEAFF
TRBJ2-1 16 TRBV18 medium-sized CASSPRGTYGINEQFF
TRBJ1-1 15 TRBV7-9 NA CASSRDRDLNTEAFF
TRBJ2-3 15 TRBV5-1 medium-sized CASSPHRPGTDTQYF
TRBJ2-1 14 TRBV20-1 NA CSARYGGASNEQFF
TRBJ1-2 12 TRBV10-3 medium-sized CAISERGEGYTF
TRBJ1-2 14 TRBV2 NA CASREQGVGDGYTF
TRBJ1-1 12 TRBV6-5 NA CASSYPGGDAFF
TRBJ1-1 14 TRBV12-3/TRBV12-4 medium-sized CASSSRTVVTEAFF
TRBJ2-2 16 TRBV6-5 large CASSYSTRRGTGELFF
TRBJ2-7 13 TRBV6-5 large CASSTGTYSEQYF
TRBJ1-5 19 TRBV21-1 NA CASSKAAGLYSYSNQPQHF
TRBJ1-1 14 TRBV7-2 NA CASSLGHANTEAFF
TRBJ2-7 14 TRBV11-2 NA CASRQRWWGYEQYF
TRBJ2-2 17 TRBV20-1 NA CSARGVTSGVNTGELFF
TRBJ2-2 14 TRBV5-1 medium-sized CASSLGGATGELFF
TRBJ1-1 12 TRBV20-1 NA CSAPGQDTEAFF
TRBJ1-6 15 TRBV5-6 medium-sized CASSFGTADNSPLHF
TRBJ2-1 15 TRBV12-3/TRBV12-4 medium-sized CASEIDRTSVVRPFF
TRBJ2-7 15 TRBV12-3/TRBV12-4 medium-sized CASSFVGQISYEQYF
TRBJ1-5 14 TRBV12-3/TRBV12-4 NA CASGGQGGNQPQHF
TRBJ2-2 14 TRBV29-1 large CSVDGQGNTGELFF
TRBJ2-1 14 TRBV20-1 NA CSAREGSSYNEQFF
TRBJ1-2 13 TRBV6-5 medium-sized CASSYTGPYGYTF
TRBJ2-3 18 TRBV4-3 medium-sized CASSQGIAGGPGTDTQYF
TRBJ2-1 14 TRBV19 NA CASSRGGVYNEQFF
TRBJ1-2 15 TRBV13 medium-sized CASSSTTGGGYGYTF
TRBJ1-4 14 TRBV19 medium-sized CASRQDRGNEKLFF
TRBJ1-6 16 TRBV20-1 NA CSASDPRDRGNSPLHF
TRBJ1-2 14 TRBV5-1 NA CASSKTDRFYGYTF
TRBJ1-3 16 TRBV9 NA CASSVGGGASGNTIYF
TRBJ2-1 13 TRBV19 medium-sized CASRRTSGNEQFF
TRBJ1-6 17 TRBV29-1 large CSVALDLREGLYSPLHF
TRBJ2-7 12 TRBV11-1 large CASSYEAIEQYF
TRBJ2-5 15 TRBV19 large CASSMYASFQETQYF